This T cell receptor (beta chain) derives from a study of blood T cells in healthy people across ages. This clonotype was seen a few times. It was with a sample-barcoded 5' primer and a J-beta primer mix that a second PCR of roughly 7 to 12 cycles was run. TCRdb passed the 5' RACE reads through MiXCR, listing each CDR3 protein once. The table has approximately 800,000 distinct CDR3 sequences, about half seen once. Trimming removed 5 bases from V and 7 bases from J; junction bases left unmatched: 11. CDR1 SGHVS and CDR2 FQNEAQ come from the germline V gene. This CDR3 contains 15 residues. The clonotype comes from an older man in good health. The sequenced material came from blood. The gene calls are TRBV7-8 and TRBJ2-1; 7 bases fit TRBD2. CDR3 sequence (DNA): TGTGCCAGCAGCCCAAGGATTGCGGGAGTTAATGAGCAGTTCTTC. Protein: CASSPRIAGVNEQFF.